The present T cell receptor beta chain was sequenced within a study of response to subunit inactivated influenza vaccine. This CDR3 comprises 14 residues. V was shortened by 10 bases and J by 0 bases, with 13 bases between the two germline ends. In germline, CDR1 is MDHEN, CDR2 SYDVKM. MiXCR was run by TCRdb on the RT-PCR reads, yielding one entry per CDR3 protein. The repertoire consists of about 570,000 distinct CDR3 sequences, with approximately 11% occurring once and the leading ten covering more than 9.5%. These records were also assigned to another study, of T cells expressing NK-cell markers. From that paper: TCR beta cDNA was generated via 5'RACE template switching incorporating UMIs. The eight sequenced donors comprised seven who were HCMV-seropositive and one who was seronegative. For a handful of donors, these clonotypes were likewise the leading ones in the CD3+CD56-NKG2C+ fraction.

The rearrangement joins TRBV28 to TRBJ2-1, with D possibly being TRBD2 (6 bases). The sequence derives from a man aged 45-60 years who received an inactivated influenza vaccine. This specimen was PBMCs from blood, taken on the day of vaccination. Here the CDR3 DNA reads TGTGCCACAAAGGAGCGGGTCTCCTACAATGAGCAGTTCTTC. It is translated as CATKERVSYNEQFF. The whole variable domain, filled in from reference TRBV28 and TRBJ2-1, reads DVKVTQSSRYLVKRTGEKVFLECVQDMDHENMFWYRQDPGLGLRLIYFSYDVKMKEKGDIPEGYSVSREKKERFSLILESASTNQTSMYLCATKERVSYNEQFFGPGTRLTVL.